The source of this TCR beta chain is a study of blood T cell repertoires in COVID-19. For the study at large: The United States, Italy and Spain were the sources of the acute and convalescent COVID-19 samples. The cDNA or gDNA used as material had been derived from T cells, B-cell-depleted T cells, or PBMCs.

The repertoire was sequenced with immunoSEQ multiplex PCR; TCRdb's copy has only in-frame clones and lacks some. Counted here are roughly 67,000 clones, 80% to 90% occurring once; the ten biggest clones make up 4.4%. This receptor was identified in a man aged 45-65 years with active COVID-19. The sequenced material came from peripheral blood.

This CDR3 is CASSPPGQGGMNTEAFF. CDR3 bases: TGTGCCAGCTCACCACCGGGACAGGGCGGCATGAACACTGAAGCTTTCTTT. The gene calls are TRBV18 and TRBJ1-1; 9 bases are shared with TRBD1. Per the germline V gene, CDR1 is KGHSH and CDR2 is LQKENI. The length of the CDR3 is 17 residues. After removal of 0 bases from V and 0 bases from J, the junction contained 5 bases not matched to a gene.